Shown below are 25 T cell receptor beta chains from a single sample sequenced in a study of post-analysis software for immune sequencing data. Overall study findings and caveats: Compared with controls, patients had more of about 5 TRBV segments, including TRBV5-6, TRBV5-1 and TRBV20-1.

No antigen is known for these receptors. Unique-molecular-identifier-tagged TCR beta cDNA libraries were used. One entry per CDR3 protein results from TCRdb running MiXCR on the PCR reads. The top ten hold about 5.6% of the sample, which has a few hundred thousand distinct CDR3 sequences, 34% seen once. The specimen sequenced was blood. All receptors come from a girl aged 2-17 years with multiple sclerosis.

In its sample, this clonotype was seen a few times. The V gene is TRBV19, the J gene TRBJ2-5, with D perhaps assigned TRBD1 or TRBD2 (5 bases each). V gave up 3 bases and J gave up 1 base, with 15 bases separating them. The length of the CDR3 is 16 residues. The germline V gene encodes CDR1 LNHDA and CDR2 SQIVND (reference sequence). The CDR3 sequence is CASSIMGRTAQETQYF. The CDR3 nucleotides are TGTGCCAGTAGTATTATGGGACGCACCGCCCAAGAGACCCAGTACTTC.

This clonotype showed up just a few times. The CDR3 nucleotides read TGTGCCAGCTCACCCGACCCACAGGAAGGCGAGCAGTACTTC. The encoded protein is CASSPDPQEGEQYF. The chain employs TRBV18 and TRBJ2-7; weak D call: TRBD1 (5 bases). Germline V lookup: CDR1 KGHSH, CDR2 LQKENI. Trimming stripped 3 bases from V and 6 bases from J, with 15 bases between. The CDR3 extends over 14 amino acids.

This rearrangement joins TRBV20-1 to TRBJ2-3, with D hard to call. CDR1 and CDR2 from the germline V gene are DFQATT and SNEGSKA (reference sequence). The V and J ends lost 6 bases and 3 bases respectively, with 16 bases between them. The CDR3 has 14 residues. CDR3 residues: CSAKAPGGTDTQYF. CDR3 DNA: TGCAGTGCCAAGGCCCCAGGTGGAACAGATACGCAGTATTTT.

The rearrangement uses TRBV5-6 and TRBJ2-7, with a tentative D call TRBD1 (6 bases). V lost 5 bases and J lost 0, with 15 bases in between. This CDR3 spans 15 amino acids. From germline, CDR1 is SGHDT and CDR2 YYEEEE. The CDR3 region is CASRLQGPTSYEQYF. CDR3 coding DNA: TGTGCCAGCAGATTACAGGGTCCAACCTCCTACGAGCAGTACTTC.

The CDR3 loop reads CASSVGQGGYGYTF. CDR3 nucleotides: TGCGCCAGCAGCGTCGGACAGGGCGGCTATGGCTACACCTTC. This sequence joins TRBV5-1 and TRBJ1-2; TRBD1 aligns across 8 bases. With V trimmed by 4 bases and J by 4 bases, 6 bases remained unmatched. This CDR3 spans 14 amino acids. The V gene's germline CDR1 is SGHRS and CDR2 YFSETQ. The whole variable domain, filled in from reference TRBV5-1 and TRBJ1-2, reads KAGVTQTPRYLIKTRGQQVTLSCSPISGHRSVSWYQQTPGQGLQFLFEYFSETQRNKGNFPGRFSGRQFSNSRSEMNVSTLELGDSALYLCASSVGQGGYGYTFGSGTRLTVV.

The chain couples TRBV5-1 to TRBJ2-3; TRBD2 matches at 7 bases. Germline V gene lookup returns CDR1 SGHRS and CDR2 YFSETQ. Trimming cost V 4 bases and J 0 bases; bases outside gene matches: 14. The CDR3 length is 18 residues. The CDR3 bases are TGCGCCAGCAGCGATGGGATGGGTCCGACTAGCAGCACAGATACGCAGTATTTT. This gives the protein CASSDGMGPTSSTDTQYF.

The chain links TRBV20-1 to TRBJ2-7, with 12 bases lining up with TRBD2. Germline V gene data show CDR1 as DFQATT and CDR2 as SNEGSKA (reference sequence). The V gene end was trimmed by 3 bases and the J gene end by 4 bases; junction bases not matched to a gene: 10. This CDR3 is 16 amino acids long. The CDR3 region has the DNA TGCAGTGCTAGTGGTCTAGCGGGGGGGCGGAGGTACGAGCAGTACTTC. Translation: CSASGLAGGRRYEQYF.

This clonotype appeared a few times. This chain connects TRBV29-1 to TRBJ2-5; TRBD1 might be the D (6 bases). The germline V and J ends were trimmed by 4 bases and 0 bases, with 9 bases remaining between them. The CDR3 sequence is 13 residues long. The V gene's germline CDR1 is SQVTM and CDR2 ANQGSEA. CDR3 bases: TGCAGCGTTGCTGGACAGTACCAAGAGACCCAGTACTTC. Translated, it gives CSVAGQYQETQYF.

The chain has TRBV7-9 and TRBJ1-2; D remains ambiguous. CDR1 is SEHNR, CDR2 FQNEAQ, per germline (reference sequence). This CDR3 is built from 16 residues. V was clipped by 5 bases and J by 0 bases, with 16 bases between them. Written as DNA, the CDR3 is TGTGCCAGCAGCCCGGGCTCCGCTACGACTAACTATGGCTACACCTTC. It yields the protein CASSPGSATTNYGYTF.

Note on this clonotype: The junction departs from the called germline gene at one end, perhaps through a read error. The genes are TRBV9 and TRBJ2-6, with D unclear. CDR1 is SGDLS, CDR2 YYNGEE, per germline. CDR3 length: 16 residues. The chain's CDR3 is CTSSVGHGSGANVLTF. CDR3 DNA sequence: TGTACCAGCAGCGTAGGCCACGGCTCTGGGGCCAACGTCCTGACTTTC.

To note about this clonotype: This may stem from a read error, because a much larger clone lies one nucleotide away. The chain recombines TRBV7-2 with TRBJ2-6, with D possibly matching TRBD2 (6 bases). Germline V CDR1 and CDR2: SGHTA, FQGNSA. The CDR3 extends over 15 amino acids. Here the CDR3 DNA reads TGTGCCAGCCTATGGAGGGGAACTGGGGTCAACGTCCTGACTTTC. This encodes CASLWRGTGVNVLTF.

This clonotype came up a few times. The chain has TRBV6-6 and TRBJ1-6; D is uncertain. Trimming removed 3 bases from V and 7 bases from J, with 7 bases in between. From germline, CDR1 is MNHNY and CDR2 SVGAGI (reference sequence). The CDR3 is 13 residues long. DNA of the CDR3: TGTGCCAGCAGTTATACAGTCAATTCACCCCTCCACTTT. Its translation is CASSYTVNSPLHF.

The V gene is TRBV2, the J gene TRBJ1-2; D is undetermined. CDR1 and CDR2 from the germline V gene are SNHLY and FYNNEI. The CDR3 is 12 amino acids. V was cut by 7 bases and J by 6 bases, with 12 bases left in between. The DNA for the CDR3 is TGTGCCAGCAACGTCAGGTTCGATGGCTACACCTTC. This codes for CASNVRFDGYTF.

The rearrangement joins TRBV10-3 to TRBJ2-3; 8 bases line up with TRBD1. Germline lookup yields CDR1 ENHRY and CDR2 SYGVKD. The CDR3 extends over 15 amino acids. J was trimmed by 6 bases and V by 4 bases; bases with no gene match: 9. The CDR3 bases are TGTGCCATCAGTGGAGGGGACAGGTATATGGATACGCAGTATTTT. Translation: CAISGGDRYMDTQYF.

This chain links TRBV3-1 with TRBJ2-3, with TRBD2 matching 10 bases. V lost 4 bases, J lost 2 bases, and 6 bases stayed unmatched. Per germline, CDR1 LGHDT and CDR2 YNNKEL (reference sequence). This CDR3 region has 16 residues. Written as DNA, the CDR3 is TGTGCCAGCAGCCGCCGGCTAGCGGGGGTCACAGATACGCAGTATTTT. Its translation: CASSRRLAGVTDTQYF.

The chain combines TRBV29-1 with TRBJ2-4; 7 bases line up with TRBD1. Per germline, CDR1 SQVTM and CDR2 ANQGSEA. The CDR3 covers 13 residues. Trimming removed 7 bases from V and 3 bases from J; junction bases left unmatched: 6. CDR3 bases: TGCAGCGCCACAGGGGATGTCAAAAACATTCAGTACTTC. Encoded protein: CSATGDVKNIQYF.

The chain joins TRBV9 to TRBJ2-7; D gene unclear. CDR1 is SGDLS and CDR2 is YYNGEE in the germline V gene. The CDR3 is 14 amino acids. The germline V and J ends were trimmed by 0 bases and 4 bases, with 11 bases remaining between them. CDR3 sequence reads: CASSVGPREYEQYF. CDR3 DNA: TGTGCCAGCAGCGTAGGCCCCAGAGAATACGAGCAGTACTTC.

V usage is TRBV6-6 and J usage is TRBJ2-3; a weak D match, TRBD2 (7 bases). Trimming pared 5 bases from V and 3 bases from J, leaving 15 bases between. The CDR3 covers 15 residues. The V gene's germline CDR1 is MNHNY and CDR2 SVGAGI (reference sequence). The CDR3 loop is CASSVGGARTDTQYF. As DNA, the CDR3 is TGTGCCAGCAGTGTAGGGGGGGCGAGGACAGATACGCAGTATTTT.

The chain couples TRBV5-1 to TRBJ2-5; a possible D gene is TRBD2 (5 bases). The CDR3 has 14 amino acids. V was cut by 4 bases and J by 9 bases, with 19 bases left in between. The V gene's germline CDR1 is SGHRS and CDR2 YFSETQ. The CDR3 protein is CASSTKNGVEPQYF. Written as DNA, the CDR3 is TGCGCCAGCAGCACCAAAAACGGGGTCGAGCCCCAGTACTTC. Complete variable domain (other parts from reference TRBV5-1 and TRBJ2-5): KAGVTQTPRYLIKTRGQQVTLSCSPISGHRSVSWYQQTPGQGLQFLFEYFSETQRNKGNFPGRFSGRQFSNSRSEMNVSTLELGDSALYLCASSTKNGVEPQYFGPGTRLLVL.

There are a few counts of this clonotype. The junction does not match germline at one end; this may be a read error. The J gene is TRBJ2-4, the V gene TRBV5-1; D ambiguous. Near its end, the DNA agrees better with TRBJ2-5, so the J call may be wrong. From germline, CDR1 is SGHRS and CDR2 YFSETQ. This CDR3 has 15 amino acids. The CDR3 DNA is TGCACCAGCAGCTTGTCGCCCACAACCCAAGAGACCCAGTACTTC. As protein: CTSSLSPTTQETQYF.

The rearrangement uses TRBV4-2 and TRBJ2-5; TRBD2 agrees at 11 bases. V dropped 4 bases and J dropped 1; count of bases not matched to a gene: 17. Germline V lookup: CDR1 LGHNA, CDR2 YNFKEQ. The CDR3 contains 20 residues. CDR3 region: CASSRGVGLAGGAFQETQYF. CDR3 nucleotides: TGTGCCAGCAGCCGGGGGGTCGGCCTAGCGGGGGGAGCCTTCCAAGAGACCCAGTACTTC.

This clonotype showed up many times. Sequence at one end of the junction differs from germline and may be a read error. The chain joins TRBV5-1 to TRBJ2-3; D not resolved. Germline V gene lookup returns CDR1 SGHRS and CDR2 YFSETQ. The CDR3 contains 13 residues. CDR3 nucleotides: TGTGCCAGCAGCCCCCTTTCGACAGATACGCAGTATTTT. Its protein is CASSPLSTDTQYF. Filled out from reference TRBV5-1 and TRBJ2-3, the complete variable domain reads KAGVTQTPRYLIKTRGQQVTLSCSPISGHRSVSWYQQTPGQGLQFLFEYFSETQRNKGNFPGRFSGRQFSNSRSEMNVSTLELGDSALYLCASSPLSTDTQYFGPGTRLTVL.

V gene TRBV6-6 combines with J gene TRBJ2-5; TRBD1 might be the D (6 bases). V lost 6 bases, J lost 3 bases, and 14 bases lay in between. Germline CDR1 reads MNHNY; CDR2 reads SVGAGI (reference sequence). The CDR3 spans 14 residues. The CDR3 DNA follows: TGTGCCAGCAGCCCTAGCAGGGGCGAAGAGACCCAGTACTTC. It codes for CASSPSRGEETQYF.

The chain recombines TRBV20-1 with TRBJ1-4; 8 positions agree with TRBD1. The CDR3 is 14 residues long. V was clipped by 6 bases and J by 10 bases; unmatched bases: 13. Germline CDR1 and CDR2: DFQATT and SNEGSKA (reference sequence). The CDR3 reads CSADDRGLPGKLFF. As DNA, the CDR3 is TGCAGTGCGGACGACAGGGGACTACCTGGAAAACTGTTTTTT.

About this clonotype itself: This sequence may be a read error, since a much larger clone differs from it by one base. The chain joins TRBV5-1 to TRBJ2-7, with D perhaps matching TRBD1 or TRBD2 (6 bases each). Trimming cost V 4 bases and J 2 bases, with 16 bases left between them. From germline, CDR1 is SGHRS and CDR2 YFSETQ. The CDR3 has 15 residues. The CDR3 protein is CASSPRPGAAYEQYF. CDR3 coding DNA: TGCGCCAGCAGCCCAAGACCGGGGGCGGCCTACGAGCAGTACTTC.